These 32 T cell receptor beta chains were all obtained from the same sample, sequenced in a study of T cells in Graves' hyperthyroidism and ophthalmopathy. Amplified regions were TCR beta CDR3 sequences from RNA transcripts. The HTBI primer set was used in a first-round RT-PCR of the TCR CDR3. Each CDR3 protein gets one entry after TCRdb re-called the multiplex PCR reads with MiXCR. The data contain almost 600,000 distinct CDR3 sequences, around 14% of them singletons. The sequenced sample consisted of blood. The receptors come from a woman in her 30s with Graves' hyperthyroidism that later progressed to Graves' ophthalmopathy.

The sample holds a few counts of this clonotype. The gene calls are TRBV6-5 and TRBJ2-1, with TRBD1 matching over 9 bases. This CDR3 has 15 residues. Germline values: CDR1 MNHEY, CDR2 SVGAGI. V lost 2 bases to trimming and J lost 9 bases; unmatched junction nucleotides: 8. As DNA, the CDR3 is TGTGCCAGCAGTTACCCCGGGACAGGGAATGTTGAGCAGTTCTTC. It codes for CASSYPGTGNVEQFF.

Comment on this clonotype: A much larger clone differs by one base, so this may be a read error. The J gene is TRBJ2-3, the V gene TRBV18; D possibly uses TRBD1 or TRBD2 (6 bases each). The CDR3 is 16 residues long. Germline CDR1 reads KGHSH; CDR2 reads LQKENI. The DNA of the CDR3 is TGTGCCAGCTCACCACTCGGGACAACTAGCACAGATACGAAGTATTTT. Its protein is CASSPLGTTSTDTKYF.

In its sample, this clonotype was seen a few times. CDR3 in DNA: TGTGCCAGCAGTTTGGTGGAGGGGCGCGATGAGCAGTTCTTC. Its protein is CASSLVEGRDEQFF. V and J are TRBV27 and TRBJ2-1; maybe TRBD2 (6 bases). V was clipped by 3 bases and J by 8 bases, with 14 bases between them. The CDR3 is 14 residues long. Per germline, CDR1 MNHEY and CDR2 SMNVEV (reference sequence).

About this clonotype: Relative to the germline gene, one junction end is altered; a read error may explain this. V and J are TRBV7-6 and TRBJ1-3, with D hard to call. The CDR3 runs to 16 residues. CDR1 SGHVS and CDR2 FNYEAQ come from the germline V gene. The CDR3 protein is CASSPRSGYSENTIYF. DNA for the CDR3: TGTGCCAGCAGCCCCCGCTCGGGGTACTCTGAAAACACCATATATTTT. The whole variable domain, filled in from reference TRBV7-6 and TRBJ1-3, reads GAGVSQSPRYKVTKRGQDVALRCDPISGHVSLYWYRQALGQGPEFLTYFNYEAQQDKSGLPNDRFSAERPEGSISTLTIQRTEQRDSAMYRCASSPRSGYSENTIYFGEGSWLTVV.

This clonotype was counted ten times or more. The rearrangement links TRBV30 to TRBJ1-2; D gene ambiguous. CDR1 is GTSNPN and CDR2 is SVGIG in the germline V gene (reference sequence). The CDR3 is 12 residues long. The ends were cut back, 4 bases at V and 7 bases at J, with 13 bases in the middle. CDR3 sequence: CAWIEGSIGYTF. CDR3 in DNA: TGTGCCTGGATCGAGGGATCCATTGGCTACACCTTC.

The rearrangement joins TRBV7-9 to TRBJ1-4; the D is unclear. Germline CDR1 reads SEHNR; CDR2 reads FQNEAQ (reference sequence). The V gene lost 7 bases and the J gene lost 0 bases, with 9 bases spanning the gap. This CDR3 is built from 14 residues. Here the CDR3 reads CASTPVATNEKLFF. DNA of the CDR3: TGTGCCAGCACCCCCGTTGCAACTAATGAAAAACTGTTTTTT.

This sequence joins TRBV7-8 and TRBJ1-2, with no clear D. This CDR3 region has 14 residues. Trimming pared 5 bases from V and 3 bases from J, leaving 13 bases between. Germline V CDR1 and CDR2: SGHVS, FQNEAQ. As DNA, the CDR3 is TGTGCCAGCAGCCCGAAAGACGACTACTATGGCTACACCTTC. Residues: CASSPKDDYYGYTF. The full variable domain, rest sourced from reference TRBV7-8 and TRBJ1-2, is GAGVSQSPRYKVAKRGQDVALRCDPISGHVSLFWYQQALGQGPEFLTYFQNEAQLDKSGLPSDRFFAERPEGSVSTLKIQRTQQEDSAVYLCASSPKDDYYGYTFGSGTRLTVV.

This clonotype came up many times. The CDR3 bases are TGCAGTGCTAGAGAGGCGGGACAGGGCACCGGGGAGCTGTTTTTT. It encodes CSAREAGQGTGELFF. This chain connects TRBV20-1 to TRBJ2-2; 9 bases fit TRBD1. Germline assignment: CDR1 DFQATT and CDR2 SNEGSKA (reference sequence). The V segment lost 0 bases and the J segment 4 bases; nucleotides outside the gene matches: 3. The CDR3 is 15 residues long.

This clonotype appeared many times. J is TRBJ1-1 and V is TRBV7-6; a possible D gene is TRBD1 (5 bases). The CDR3 is made up of 15 amino acids. The ends were cut back, 0 bases at V and 2 bases at J, with 10 bases in the middle. The V gene's germline CDR1 is SGHVS and CDR2 FNYEAQ. The CDR3 DNA follows: TGTGCCAGCAGCTTAGCCAGGGAGACCAACACTGAAGCTTTCTTT. This codes for CASSLARETNTEAFF.

The chain carries TRBV7-2 and TRBJ2-1, with 16 nucleotides matching TRBD2. Germline V lookup: CDR1 SGHTA, CDR2 FQGNSA. The CDR3 consists of 16 residues. The V segment lost 1 base and the J segment 15 bases; nucleotides outside the gene matches: 9. CDR3 DNA: TGTGCCAGCAGCTTAGAAGGGACTAGCGGGAGGGCCCGTCTGTTCTTC. Its protein product is CASSLEGTSGRARLFF.

This clonotype was recorded a few times. The V and J genes are TRBV3-1 and TRBJ1-5; D is uncertain. CDR3 size: 13 residues. V shed 3 bases and J shed 4 bases, with 7 bases lying between them. Germline-derived CDR1 and CDR2 are LGHDT and YNNKEL (reference sequence). CDR3: CASSHSNNQPQHF. In DNA, the CDR3 is TGTGCCAGCAGCCACAGTAATAATCAGCCCCAGCATTTT.

With regard to this clonotype: The conserved phenylalanine or tryptophan is not found at the CDR3 terminus, so this likely reflects a read error. The chain uses TRBV9 and TRBJ2-5; no clear D. There are 13 residues in the CDR3. CDR1 is SGDLS, CDR2 YYNGEE, per germline. With 0 bases removed from V and 3 bases from J, the gap between germline ends came to 6 bases. Written as DNA, the CDR3 is TGTGCCAGCAGCGTAGAGGCAGAAGAGACCCAGTACGTC. This gives the protein CASSVEAEETQYV.

V gene TRBV5-1 combines with J gene TRBJ1-4, with D uncertain. V lost 5 bases to trimming and J lost 0 bases, with 11 bases between them. CDR1 is SGHRS and CDR2 is YFSETQ in the germline V gene. The CDR3 is made up of 15 amino acids. CDR3 coding DNA: TGCGCCAGCAGAATGGACCCTGCAACTAATGAAAAACTGTTTTTT. Its protein is CASRMDPATNEKLFF.

This clonotype was recorded a few times. Compared with germline, one end of the junction differs, possibly owing to a read error. V and J are TRBV9 and TRBJ2-7; 9 bases agree with TRBD1. Germline V gives CDR1 SGDLS, CDR2 YYNGEE. The CDR3 is 15 residues long. CDR3 in DNA: TGTGCCGGCAGCATAACGCCGGGACAGGGTTACGAGCAGTACTTC. It specifies CAGSITPGQGYEQYF.

The chain links TRBV19 to TRBJ1-1, with D uncertain. The CDR3 sequence is 14 residues long. With 2 bases removed from V and 7 bases from J, the gap between germline ends came to 14 bases. Germline CDR1 and CDR2: LNHDA and SQIVND (reference sequence). CDR3 bases: TGTGCCAGTAGTATAACTGGGAGCTATGGTGAAGCTTTCTTT. This encodes CASSITGSYGEAFF.

This clonotype was picked up many times. V usage is TRBV6-2 or TRBV6-3 and J usage is TRBJ2-1; the D is unclear. CDR3 size: 12 residues. Germline values: CDR1 MNHEY, CDR2 SVGEGT. V lost 5 bases, J lost 6 bases, and 8 bases lay in between. CDR3 amino acids: CASSRQSNEQFF. DNA for the CDR3: TGTGCCAGCAGTCGTCAATCCAATGAGCAGTTCTTC.

This clonotype was observed a few times. The chain carries TRBV11-2 and TRBJ2-3; 7 nucleotides agree with TRBD1. The germline V gene has CDR1 SGHAT and CDR2 FQNNGV. J gave up 3 bases and V 5 bases, and 5 bases lay outside the gene matches. The CDR3 runs 14 residues. CDR3 bases: TGTGCCAGCAGCCAATTACAGGGGACAGATACGCAGTATTTT. It specifies CASSQLQGTDTQYF. The entire variable domain, with the rest obtained from reference TRBV11-2 and TRBJ2-3, is as follows: EAGVAQSPRYKIIEKRQSVAFWCNPISGHATLYWYQQILGQGPKLLIQFQNNGVVDDSQLPKDRFSAERLKGVDSTLKIQPAKLEDSAVYLCASSQLQGTDTQYFGPGTRLTVL.

Only a few counts were recorded for this clonotype. The V gene is TRBV19, the J gene TRBJ1-3; D not certain. V was shortened by 7 bases and J by 2 bases, with 6 bases between the two germline ends. CDR1 and CDR2 (germline): LNHDA, SQIVND (reference sequence). This CDR3 is 12 amino acids long. CDR3 sequence: CASKGTGNTIYF. The CDR3 DNA reads TGTGCCAGTAAGGGCACTGGAAACACCATATATTTT.

The sample holds many counts of this clonotype. The rearrangement links TRBV27 to TRBJ1-1, with 8 bases lining up with TRBD1. Trimming at V came to 1 base and at J to 1 base, leaving 5 bases not matched to a gene. The CDR3 loop spans 16 amino acids. Germline lookup yields CDR1 MNHEY and CDR2 SMNVEV (reference sequence). In DNA form, the CDR3 reads TGTGCCAGCAGTTTATTCGGCCAGGGGGCGAACACTGAAGCTTTCTTT. This sequence encodes CASSLFGQGANTEAFF.

There are many counts of this clonotype. The chain joins TRBV12-3 or TRBV12-4 to TRBJ2-5; D possibly corresponds to TRBD2 (6 bases). This CDR3 has 14 residues. Deletions cut 7 bases from V and 5 bases from J, with 17 bases between. CDR3: CASKRSAGLETQYF. CDR3 nucleotides: TGTGCCAGCAAGCGTAGCGCGGGGTTGGAGACCCAGTACTTC.

The table lists this clonotype with many counts. This rearrangement joins TRBV28 to TRBJ1-2, with D possibly matching TRBD1 (6 bases). Germline-derived CDR1 and CDR2 are MDHEN and SYDVKM. The CDR3 length is 12 residues. V was trimmed by 6 bases and J by 10 bases, leaving 15 bases between them. CDR3 nucleotides: TGTGCCAGCAGCCTACCGGGACAATTCTACACCTTC. It translates to CASSLPGQFYTF.

This clonotype has ten or more counts. For the CDR3, the DNA is TGTGCCAGCCTGCCCACAAACTTGGCCGGGCACATTCAGTACTTC. This encodes CASLPTNLAGHIQYF. The V call is TRBV2, the J call TRBJ2-4; D is unresolved. Germline lookup yields CDR1 SNHLY and CDR2 FYNNEI. There are 15 residues in the CDR3. Between the trimmed V and J ends, which lost 8 bases and 8 bases, there was a span of 22 bases.

The gene calls are TRBV12-3 or TRBV12-4 and TRBJ1-1; D not certain. This CDR3 has 13 residues. Trimming removed 5 bases at V and 6 bases at J, with 13 bases between. The CDR3 here is CASSPRALSEAFF. Here the CDR3 DNA reads TGTGCCAGCAGTCCTCGGGCCCTCTCTGAAGCTTTCTTT.

V gene TRBV30 combines with J gene TRBJ2-5, with D perhaps TRBD2 (5 bases). Trimming took off 2 bases at V and 1 base at J, with 8 bases between the two ends. Looked up from germline, CDR1 is GTSNPN and CDR2 is SVGIG (reference sequence). This CDR3 spans 13 amino acids. CDR3 residues: CAWSKDFQETQYF. CDR3 nucleotides: TGTGCCTGGAGTAAGGACTTCCAAGAGACCCAGTACTTC.

V gene TRBV11-3 combines with J gene TRBJ2-7, with D unclear. CDR1 is SGHNT and CDR2 is YENEEA in the germline V gene. The CDR3 runs to 14 residues. Trimming removed 0 bases from V and 1 base from J, with 7 bases in between. The CDR3 protein is CASSLDFVSYEQYF. CDR3 nucleotide sequence: TGTGCCAGCAGCTTAGATTTTGTGTCCTACGAGCAGTACTTC.

The V and J genes are TRBV7-9 and TRBJ2-1; no reliable D call. The CDR3 covers 12 residues. Trimming left V 5 bases short and J 7 bases short, with 9 bases between. The germline V gene has CDR1 SEHNR and CDR2 FQNEAQ (reference sequence). CDR3 DNA: TGTGCCAGCAGCCCCCCCACGAATGAGCAGTTCTTC. It is translated as CASSPPTNEQFF.

This clonotype came up a few times. This chain connects TRBV6-1 to TRBJ1-2; 9 bases match TRBD1. V lost 7 bases and J lost 13; bases outside the gene matches: 13. This CDR3 comprises 13 residues. CDR1 is MNHNS, CDR2 SASEGT, per germline. The CDR3, as DNA: TGTGCCAGCACCCAGGGGGGGACAGGGTTTTCCACCTTC. It codes for CASTQGGTGFSTF.

This clonotype was found many times. V is TRBV3-1 and J is TRBJ2-7, with D hard to call. V gave up 3 bases and J gave up 3 bases, with 9 bases separating them. The germline gives CDR1 LGHDT, CDR2 YNNKEL (reference sequence). The CDR3 is made up of 13 amino acids. The CDR3 loop is CASSQLHFYEQYF. The CDR3 nucleotides are TGTGCCAGCAGCCAGCTTCACTTCTACGAGCAGTACTTC.

This clonotype was detected many times. The V call is TRBV24-1, the J call TRBJ2-1; weak D call: TRBD1 (5 bases). CDR1 is KGHDR, CDR2 SFDVKD, per germline. Trimming left V 4 bases short and J 5 bases short, with 8 bases between. This CDR3 is 13 amino acids long. CDR3: CATSERRDNEQFF. CDR3 in DNA: TGTGCCACCAGTGAACGCAGGGACAATGAGCAGTTCTTC.

The table lists this clonotype with many counts. The chain recombines TRBV10-3 with TRBJ1-3; D is perhaps TRBD1 (6 bases). V lost 2 bases, J lost 0 bases, and 11 bases lay in between. The CDR3 covers 16 residues. From germline, CDR1 is ENHRY and CDR2 SYGVKD. CDR3 nucleotides: TGTGCCATCAGTGAGAGGACAGTCAGCTCTGGAAACACCATATATTTT. Its protein product is CAISERTVSSGNTIYF.

This clonotype came up many times. The CDR3 nucleotides read TGTGCCAGCAGCCCGGGACTAGCGGGCCTTTTCGAGCAGTTCTTC. Protein: CASSPGLAGLFEQFF. This sequence joins TRBV2 and TRBJ2-1, with TRBD2 identical over 12 bases. J lost 10 bases, V lost 6 bases, and 10 bases had no gene match. The CDR3 sequence is 15 residues long. From germline, CDR1 is SNHLY and CDR2 FYNNEI.

This clonotype occurred many times. The chain carries TRBV7-2 and TRBJ1-2; D gene ambiguous. Trimming took off 0 bases at V and 1 base at J, with 12 bases between the two ends. This CDR3 is built from 16 residues. Germline V lookup: CDR1 SGHTA, CDR2 FQGNSA. This chain's CDR3 is CASSLAGPSLNYGYTF. The CDR3 bases are TGTGCCAGCAGCTTAGCGGGCCCCTCCCTTAACTATGGCTACACCTTC. Full variable domain (outside the CDR3, taken from reference TRBV7-2 and TRBJ1-2): GAGVSQSPSNKVTEKGKDVELRCDPISGHTALYWYRQSLGQGLEFLIYFQGNSAPDKSGLPSDRFSAERTGGSVSTLTIQRTQQEDSAVYLCASSLAGPSLNYGYTFGSGTRLTVV.